The present entry profiles one TCR beta chain with its context. The antigen is undetermined. Method: immunoSEQ multiplex PCR; TCRdb's copy keeps in-frame clones and lacks some. The data contain some 2.3 million clones, just over 90% of them singletons. These data are taken from a study of shared clonotypes between healthy human individuals. Overall study results and limits: Tissues were not sampled, only blood, and their repertoires likely differ.

Germline CDR1 is KGHSH and CDR2 is LQKENI. Losses at the gene ends were 2 bases for V and 6 bases for J; bases not matched to a gene: 14. The CDR3 contains 17 residues. Sequenced input: naive CD4+ T cells from PBMCs. The subset was: CD45RA+ positively selected. The rearrangement links TRBV18 to TRBJ1-1; TRBD1 matches at 8 bases. The source of this sequence is a man aged 18 to 29 in good health. Some clones in this sample may be carry-over from other donors' samples. CDR3 bases: TGTGCCAGCTCACCAATACATGACAGGGGTTCTTTCGCTGAAGCTTTCTTT. It is translated as CASSPIHDRGSFAEAFF.